The sequence of this T cell receptor beta chain was determined in a study of control samples from healthy donors and cancer patients. Data came from immunoSEQ multiplex PCR; TCRdb stores just in-frame clones and leaves some out. The repertoire holds just over 150,000 clones, with around 90% as singletons. The sample taken for sequencing was blood. This TCR derives from a young man in good health.

The CDR3 coding sequence is TGTGCCAGCAGCCTAGCCTACTCCCGGACAGATACGCAGTATTTT. Its translation is CASSLAYSRTDTQYF. The V gene is TRBV6-5, the J gene TRBJ2-3; D perhaps matches TRBD2 (5 bases). Between the trimmed V and J ends, which lost 6 bases and 3 bases, there was a span of 16 bases. Germline V CDR1 and CDR2: MNHEY, SVGAGI. The CDR3 runs to 15 residues.